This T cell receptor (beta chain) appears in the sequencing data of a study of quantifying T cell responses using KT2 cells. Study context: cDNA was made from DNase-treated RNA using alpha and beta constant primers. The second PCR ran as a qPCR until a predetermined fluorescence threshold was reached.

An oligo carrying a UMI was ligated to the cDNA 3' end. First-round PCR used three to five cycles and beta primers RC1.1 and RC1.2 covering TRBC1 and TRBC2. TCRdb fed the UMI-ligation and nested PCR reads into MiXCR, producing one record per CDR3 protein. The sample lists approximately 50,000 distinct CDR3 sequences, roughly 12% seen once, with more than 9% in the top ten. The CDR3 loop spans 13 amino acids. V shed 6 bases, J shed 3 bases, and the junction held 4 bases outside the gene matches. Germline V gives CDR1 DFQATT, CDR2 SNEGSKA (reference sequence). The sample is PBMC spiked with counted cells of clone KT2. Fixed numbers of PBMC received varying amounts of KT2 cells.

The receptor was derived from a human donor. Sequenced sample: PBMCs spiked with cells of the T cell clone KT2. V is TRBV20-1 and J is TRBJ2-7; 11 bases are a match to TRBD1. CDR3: CSATGTGGYEQYF. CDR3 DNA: TGCAGTGCCACCGGGACAGGGGGCTACGAGCAGTACTTC.